This T cell receptor (beta chain) was obtained from a study of T cell responses to AZD1222 COVID-19 vaccine. General study points: Receipt of two AZD1222 doses was followed by a rise in Spike-specific TCR breadth and depth. Among those given AZD1222, only five or six were seropositive at baseline.

Libraries were prepared by immunoSEQ multiplex PCR; TCRdb keeps only in-frame clonotypes and omits some of them. The sample lists roughly 250,000 clones; 85% to 95% were seen once. To note about this clone: What it binds is not known.

The CDR3 sequence is 14 residues long. Trimming removed 2 bases from V and 1 base from J, with 8 bases in between. The germline CDR1 and CDR2 sequences are SGHTA and FQGNSA. The material was peripheral blood, obtained on day 0 of AZD1222 vaccination. The TCR was taken from an adult in good health. The chain links TRBV7-2 to TRBJ1-2; D is unresolved. CDR3 coding DNA: TGTGCCAGCAGCTTAATAGCAGATAACTATGGCTACACCTTC. It specifies CASSLIADNYGYTF.